The entry below describes one T cell receptor beta chain. Its target is not known. The data belong to a study of T cell responses to AZD1222 COVID-19 vaccine. Study-wide findings and caveats: Donors skewed white British and female; clonal diversity was possibly underestimated. Researchers report vaccine-associated CD4 TCRs spanning spike, with dominance at 160-218 and 743-854. Variant regions that are unmutated are reportedly the target of nearly half of spike-specific TCRs.

TCRdb's copy holds only in-frame clones and misses some; the assay was immunoSEQ multiplex PCR. Here the sample spans over 150,000 clones, approximately 88% being singletons. Germline loops: CDR1 SGHRS, CDR2 YFSETQ. The CDR3 is made up of 14 amino acids. Trimming stripped 0 bases from V and 7 bases from J, with 8 bases between. Both about-4-week and about-12-week second-dose recipients were combined. The starting material was peripheral blood, obtained 28 days after the second AZD1222 dose. The V and J genes are TRBV5-1 and TRBJ1-6, with D hard to call. This TCR was recovered from an adult who received the AZD1222 COVID-19 vaccine. In DNA, the CDR3 is TGCGCCAGCAGCTTGGGGAATGTCAATTCACCCCTCCACTTT. Translated: CASSLGNVNSPLHF. Full variable domain (outside the CDR3, taken from reference TRBV5-1 and TRBJ1-6): KAGVTQTPRYLIKTRGQQVTLSCSPISGHRSVSWYQQTPGQGLQFLFEYFSETQRNKGNFPGRFSGRQFSNSRSEMNVSTLELGDSALYLCASSLGNVNSPLHFGNGTRLTVT.